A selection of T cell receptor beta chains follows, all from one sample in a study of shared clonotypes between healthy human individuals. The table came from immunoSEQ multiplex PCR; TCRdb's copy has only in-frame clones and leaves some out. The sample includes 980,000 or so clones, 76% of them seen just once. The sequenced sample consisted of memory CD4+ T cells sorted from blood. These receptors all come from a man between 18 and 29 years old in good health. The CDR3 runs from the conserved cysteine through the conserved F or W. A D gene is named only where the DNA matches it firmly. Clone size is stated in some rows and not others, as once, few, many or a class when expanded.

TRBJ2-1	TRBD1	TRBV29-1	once	CSVAGDRESNEQFF	TGCAGCGTTGCTGGGGACAGGGAAAGTAATGAGCAGTTCTTC
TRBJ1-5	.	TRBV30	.	CAWSVGFGNQPQHF	TGTGCCTGGAGTGTGGGGTTTGGCAATCAGCCCCAGCATTTT
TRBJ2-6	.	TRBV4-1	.	CASSSREGVAGANVLTF	TGCGCCAGCAGTTCCCGAGAGGGAGTAGCTGGGGCCAACGTCCTGACTTTC
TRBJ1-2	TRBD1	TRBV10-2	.	CASSEIGQGAGYTF	TGCGCCAGCAGTGAGATAGGACAGGGTGCTGGCTACACCTTC
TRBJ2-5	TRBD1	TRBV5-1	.	CASSLGTGATKRETQYF	TGCGCCAGCAGCCTCGGGACAGGGGCTACTAAGAGGGAGACCCAGTACTTC
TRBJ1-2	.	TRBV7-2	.	CASSLGFALGGYTF	TGTGCCAGCAGCTTAGGGTTCGCCCTGGGTGGCTACACCTTC
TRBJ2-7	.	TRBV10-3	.	CAINNGDSYEQYF	TGTGCCATCAACAACGGAGACTCCTACGAGCAGTACTTC
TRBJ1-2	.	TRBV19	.	CASSILPRLGYTF	TGTGCCAGTAGTATTTTACCCCGTCTTGGCTACACCTTC
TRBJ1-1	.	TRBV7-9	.	CASSFTQGSPAFF	TGTGCCAGCAGCTTTACCCAGGGCTCTCCCGCTTTCTTT
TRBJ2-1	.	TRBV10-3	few	CAISLTGPAAYNEQFF	TGTGCCATCAGCCTTACGGGGCCCGCCGCCTACAATGAGCAGTTCTTC
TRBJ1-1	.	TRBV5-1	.	CASSSKTGPNTEAFF	TGCGCCAGCAGCTCCAAGACCGGTCCGAACACTGAAGCTTTCTTT
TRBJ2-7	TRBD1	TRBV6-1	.	CASSVGTAPYEQYF	TGTGCCAGCAGTGTTGGGACAGCCCCTTACGAGCAGTACTTC
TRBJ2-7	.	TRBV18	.	CASSPSLSISSYEQYF	TGTGCCAGCTCACCAAGTCTTTCGATTAGCTCCTACGAGCAGTACTTC
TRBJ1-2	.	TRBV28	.	CASSGTLLSYGYTF	TGTGCCAGCAGCGGGACACTTCTTAGCTATGGCTACACCTTC
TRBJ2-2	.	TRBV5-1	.	CASSLEHVTGELFF	TGCGCCAGCAGCTTGGAACACGTCACCGGGGAGCTGTTTTTT
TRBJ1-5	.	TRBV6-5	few	CASSPLMGQPQHF	TGTGCCAGCAGCCCCCTCATGGGTCAGCCCCAGCATTTT
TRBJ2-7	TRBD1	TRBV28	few	CASSDRVVKQYF	TGTGCCAGCAGTGACAGGGTAGTCAAGCAGTACTTC
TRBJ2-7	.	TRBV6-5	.	CARRPPLGEQYF	TGTGCCCGCCGGCCCCCGTTGGGGGAGCAGTACTTC
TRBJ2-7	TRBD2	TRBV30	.	CAWSLGTAGGRSYEQYF	TGTGCCTGGTCCTTGGGTACCGCGGGAGGTCGGTCCTACGAGCAGTACTTC
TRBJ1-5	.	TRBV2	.	CASSEGSQPQHF	TGTGCCAGCAGCGAGGGGAGTCAGCCCCAGCATTTT
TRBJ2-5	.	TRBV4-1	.	CASSQAQVSQETQYF	TGCGCCAGCAGCCAGGCCCAGGTGTCCCAAGAGACCCAGTACTTC
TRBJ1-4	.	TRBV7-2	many	CASSLGGYEKLFF	TGTGCCAGCAGCTTAGGTGGCTATGAAAAACTGTTTTTT
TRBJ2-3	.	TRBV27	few	CASSPQISTDTQYF	TGTGCCAGCAGTCCACAGATTAGCACAGATACGCAGTATTTT
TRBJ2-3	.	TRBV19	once	CASSIAQAGTDTQYF	TGTGCCAGTAGTATAGCACAGGCGGGCACAGATACGCAGTATTTT
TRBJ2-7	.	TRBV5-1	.	CASSFKQESSYEQYF	TGCGCCAGCAGCTTCAAACAGGAGAGCTCCTACGAGCAGTACTTC
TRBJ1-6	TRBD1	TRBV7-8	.	CASSRGDRASPLHF	TGTGCCAGCAGCCGTGGGGACAGGGCTTCACCCCTCCACTTT
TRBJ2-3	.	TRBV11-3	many	CASSLQAKSTDTQYF	TGTGCCAGCAGCTTACAGGCCAAAAGCACAGATACGCAGTATTTT
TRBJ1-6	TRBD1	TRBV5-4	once	CASSLGTGAGESPLHF	TGTGCCAGCAGCTTGGGGACAGGGGCAGGGGAATCACCCCTCCACTTT
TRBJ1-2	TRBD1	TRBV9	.	CASVRTGTVSGYTF	TGTGCCAGTGTTAGGACAGGGACAGTCTCTGGCTACACCTTC
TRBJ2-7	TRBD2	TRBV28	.	CASSLLPFAGGGEQYF	TGTGCCAGCAGTTTACTCCCGTTCGCGGGGGGGGGAGAGCAGTACTTC
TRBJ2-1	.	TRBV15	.	CATSRDRYEQFF	TGTGCCACCAGCAGAGATCGTTATGAGCAGTTCTTC
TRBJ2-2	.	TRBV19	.	CASTTKGGTGELFF	TGTGCCAGTACGACGAAAGGGGGCACCGGGGAGCTGTTTTTT
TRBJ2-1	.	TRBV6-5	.	CASRDGTGSEQFF	TGTGCCAGCCGGGACGGGACTGGGTCTGAGCAGTTCTTC
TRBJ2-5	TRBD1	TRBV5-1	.	CASSRTGTGTQETQYF	TGCGCCAGCAGCAGAACCGGGACAGGGACCCAAGAGACCCAGTACTTC
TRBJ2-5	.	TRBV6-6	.	CASSPRGRETQYF	TGTGCCAGCAGTCCTCGTGGACGGGAGACCCAGTACTTC
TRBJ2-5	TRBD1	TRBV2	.	CASRGQYKTKETQYF	TGTGCCAGCAGGGGACAGTACAAAACAAAAGAGACCCAGTACTTC
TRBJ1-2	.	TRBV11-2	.	CASSLEGVGYTF	TGTGCCAGCAGCTTAGAGGGGGTTGGCTACACCTTC
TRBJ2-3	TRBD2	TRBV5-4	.	CASSFSSGGPDTQYF	TGTGCCAGCAGCTTCTCTAGCGGGGGGCCAGATACGCAGTATTTT
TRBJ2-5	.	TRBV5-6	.	CASSLGVGLETQYF	TGTGCCAGCAGCTTGGGGGTAGGGCTGGAGACCCAGTACTTC
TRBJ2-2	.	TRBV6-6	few	CASSYSNGVTGELFF	TGTGCCAGCAGTTACTCGAACGGGGTTACCGGGGAGCTGTTTTTT
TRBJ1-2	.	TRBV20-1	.	CSVFGGYGYTF	TGCAGTGTTTTTGGAGGGTATGGCTACACCTTC
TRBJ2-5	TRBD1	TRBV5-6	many	CASSLIPTGVGETQYF	TGTGCCAGCAGCTTGATTCCGACAGGGGTGGGAGAGACCCAGTACTTC
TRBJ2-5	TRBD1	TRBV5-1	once	CASSLNLAGGAETQYF	TGCGCCAGCAGCTTAAATTTGGCAGGGGGCGCGGAGACCCAGTACTTC
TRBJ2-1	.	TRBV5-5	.	CASSLDSVSSEQFF	TGTGCCAGCAGCTTGGATTCGGTATCTAGTGAGCAGTTCTTC
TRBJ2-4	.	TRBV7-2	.	CASSLGSNIQYF	TGTGCCAGCAGCTTAGGAAGTAACATTCAGTACTTC
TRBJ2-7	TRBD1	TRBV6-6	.	CASSSTGLEQYF	TGTGCCAGCAGTTCGACAGGGTTGGAGCAGTACTTC